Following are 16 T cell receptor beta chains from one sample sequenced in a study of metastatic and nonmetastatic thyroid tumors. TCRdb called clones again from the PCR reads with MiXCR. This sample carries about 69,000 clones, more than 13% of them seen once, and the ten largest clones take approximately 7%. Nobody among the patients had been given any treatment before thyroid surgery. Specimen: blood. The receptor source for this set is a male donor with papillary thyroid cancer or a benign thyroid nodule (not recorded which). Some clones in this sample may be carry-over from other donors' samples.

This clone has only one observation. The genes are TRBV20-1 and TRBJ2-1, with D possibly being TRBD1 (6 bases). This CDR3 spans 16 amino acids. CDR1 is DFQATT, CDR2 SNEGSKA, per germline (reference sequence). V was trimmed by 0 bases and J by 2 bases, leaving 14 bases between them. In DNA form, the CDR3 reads TGCAGTGCTAGAGATGCGGACAGCAACCCCTACAATGAGCAGTTCTTC. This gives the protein CSARDADSNPYNEQFF.

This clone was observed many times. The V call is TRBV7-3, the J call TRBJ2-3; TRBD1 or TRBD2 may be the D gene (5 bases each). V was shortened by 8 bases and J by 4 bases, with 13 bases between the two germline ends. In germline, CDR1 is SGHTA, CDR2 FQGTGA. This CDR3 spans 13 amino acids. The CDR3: CASSLGTADTQYF. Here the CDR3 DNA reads TGTGCCAGCTCCCTAGGGACCGCAGATACGCAGTATTTT.

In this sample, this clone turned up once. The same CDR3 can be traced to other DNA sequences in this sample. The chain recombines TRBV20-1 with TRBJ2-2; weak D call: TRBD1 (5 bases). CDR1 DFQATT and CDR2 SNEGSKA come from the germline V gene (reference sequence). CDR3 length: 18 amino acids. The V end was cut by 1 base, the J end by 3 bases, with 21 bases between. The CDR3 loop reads CSARAPPRGRPDTGELFF. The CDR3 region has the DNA TGCAGTGCTAGAGCTCCGCCTAGGGGTCGCCCGGACACCGGGGAGCTGTTTTTT.

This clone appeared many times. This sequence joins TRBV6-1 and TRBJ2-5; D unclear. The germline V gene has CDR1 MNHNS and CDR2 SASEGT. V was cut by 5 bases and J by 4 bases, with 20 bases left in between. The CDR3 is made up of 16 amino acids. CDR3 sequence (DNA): TGTGCCAGCAGTTCCCACAAGGGTGGCGGTGGAGAGACCCAGTACTTC. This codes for CASSSHKGGGGETQYF.

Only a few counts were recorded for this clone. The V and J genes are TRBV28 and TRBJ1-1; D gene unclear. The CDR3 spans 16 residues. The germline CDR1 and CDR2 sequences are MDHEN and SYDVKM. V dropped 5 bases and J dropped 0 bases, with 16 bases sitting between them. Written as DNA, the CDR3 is TGTGCCAGCAGTGAATTGCATGGCGGACTGAACACTGAAGCTTTCTTT. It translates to CASSELHGGLNTEAFF.

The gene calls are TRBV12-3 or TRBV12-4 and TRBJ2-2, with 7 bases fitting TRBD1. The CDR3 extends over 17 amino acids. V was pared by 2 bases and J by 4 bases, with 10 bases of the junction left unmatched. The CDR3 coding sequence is TGTGCCAGCAGTTTATGTGCCAGGGGGTACCCCACCGGGGAGCTGTTTTTT. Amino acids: CASSLCARGYPTGELFF.

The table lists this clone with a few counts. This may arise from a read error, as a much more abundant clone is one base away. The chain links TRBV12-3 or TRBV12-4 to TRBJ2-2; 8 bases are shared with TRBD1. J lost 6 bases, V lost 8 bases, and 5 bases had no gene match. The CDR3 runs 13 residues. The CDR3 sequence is CASARTGSGELFF. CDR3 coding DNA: TGTGCCAGCGCCCGGACAGGGTCCGGGGAGCTGTTTTTT.

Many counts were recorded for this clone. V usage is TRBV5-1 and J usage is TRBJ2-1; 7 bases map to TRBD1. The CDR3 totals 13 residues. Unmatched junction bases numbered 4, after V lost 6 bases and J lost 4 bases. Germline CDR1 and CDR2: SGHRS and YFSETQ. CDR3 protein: CASTWDSYNEQFF. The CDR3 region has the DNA TGCGCCAGCACCTGGGACAGTTACAATGAGCAGTTCTTC.

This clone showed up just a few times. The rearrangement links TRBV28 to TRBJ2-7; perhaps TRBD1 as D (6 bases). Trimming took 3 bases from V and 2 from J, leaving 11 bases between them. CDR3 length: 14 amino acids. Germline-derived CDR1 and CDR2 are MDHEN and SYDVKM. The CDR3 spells CASSLLDRPYEQYF. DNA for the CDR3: TGTGCCAGCAGTTTGCTTGACAGGCCCTACGAGCAGTACTTC. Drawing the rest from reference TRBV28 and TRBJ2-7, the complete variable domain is DVKVTQSSRYLVKRTGEKVFLECVQDMDHENMFWYRQDPGLGLRLIYFSYDVKMKEKGDIPEGYSVSREKKERFSLILESASTNQTSMYLCASSLLDRPYEQYFGPGTRLTVT.

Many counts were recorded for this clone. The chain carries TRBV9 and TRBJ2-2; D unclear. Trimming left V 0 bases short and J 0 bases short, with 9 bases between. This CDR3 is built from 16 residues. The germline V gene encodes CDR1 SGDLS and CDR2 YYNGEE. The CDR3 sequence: CASSVEWGANTGELFF. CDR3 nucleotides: TGTGCCAGCAGCGTAGAGTGGGGTGCGAACACCGGGGAGCTGTTTTTT.

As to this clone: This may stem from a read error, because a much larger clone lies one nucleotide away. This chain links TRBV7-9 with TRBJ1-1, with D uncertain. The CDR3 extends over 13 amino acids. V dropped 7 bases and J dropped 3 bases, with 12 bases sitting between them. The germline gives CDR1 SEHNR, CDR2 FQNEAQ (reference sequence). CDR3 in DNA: TGTGCCAGCATAACTCGGAGGGACACTGAAGCTTTCTTT. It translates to CASITRRDTEAFF.

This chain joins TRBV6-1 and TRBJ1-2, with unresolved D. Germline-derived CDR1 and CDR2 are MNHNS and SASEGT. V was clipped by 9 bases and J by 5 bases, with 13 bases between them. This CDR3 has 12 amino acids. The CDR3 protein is CARSSGPYGYTF. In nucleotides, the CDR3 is TGTGCCAGAAGTAGCGGGCCGTATGGCTACACCTTC.

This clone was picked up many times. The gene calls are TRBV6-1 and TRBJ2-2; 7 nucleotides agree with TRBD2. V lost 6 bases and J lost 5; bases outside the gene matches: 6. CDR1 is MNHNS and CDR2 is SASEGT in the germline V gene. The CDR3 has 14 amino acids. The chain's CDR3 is CASRRLAGTGELFF. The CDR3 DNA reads TGTGCCAGCAGGAGACTAGCAGGGACCGGGGAGCTGTTTTTT.

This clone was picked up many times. The DNA for the CDR3 is TGTGCCAGCAGCATCCGACAGGGGAGGGAGACCCAGTACTTC. This sequence encodes CASSIRQGRETQYF. The rearrangement uses TRBV7-9 and TRBJ2-5, with 8 nucleotides matching TRBD1. The CDR3 runs to 14 residues. Germline V gives CDR1 SEHNR, CDR2 FQNEAQ (reference sequence). V lost 5 bases to trimming and J lost 5 bases; unmatched junction nucleotides: 7.

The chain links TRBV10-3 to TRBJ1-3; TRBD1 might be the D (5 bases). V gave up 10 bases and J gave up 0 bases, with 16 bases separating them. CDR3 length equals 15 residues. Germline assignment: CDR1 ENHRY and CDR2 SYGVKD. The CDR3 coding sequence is TGTGCCAGCACACCCCCAGGGTTCTCTGGAAACACCATATATTTT. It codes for CASTPPGFSGNTIYF.

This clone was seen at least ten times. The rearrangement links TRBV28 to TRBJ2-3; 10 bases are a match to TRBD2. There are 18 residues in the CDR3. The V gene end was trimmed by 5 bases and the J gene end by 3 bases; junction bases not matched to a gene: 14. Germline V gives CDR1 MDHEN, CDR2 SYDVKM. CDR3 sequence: CASSPPSWEAGGTDTQYF. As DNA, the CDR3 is TGTGCCAGCAGTCCTCCTTCCTGGGAAGCGGGAGGGACAGATACGCAGTATTTT. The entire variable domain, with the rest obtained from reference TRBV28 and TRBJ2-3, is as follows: DVKVTQSSRYLVKRTGEKVFLECVQDMDHENMFWYRQDPGLGLRLIYFSYDVKMKEKGDIPEGYSVSREKKERFSLILESASTNQTSMYLCASSPPSWEAGGTDTQYFGPGTRLTVL.